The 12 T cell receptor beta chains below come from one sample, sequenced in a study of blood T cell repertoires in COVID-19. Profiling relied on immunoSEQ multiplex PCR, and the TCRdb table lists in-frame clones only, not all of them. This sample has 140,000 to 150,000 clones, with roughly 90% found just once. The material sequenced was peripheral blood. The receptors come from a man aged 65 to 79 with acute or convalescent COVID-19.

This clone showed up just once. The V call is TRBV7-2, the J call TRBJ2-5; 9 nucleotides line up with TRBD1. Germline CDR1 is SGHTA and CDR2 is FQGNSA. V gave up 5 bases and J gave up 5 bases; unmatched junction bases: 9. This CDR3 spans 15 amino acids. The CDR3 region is CASSPGNRGHETQYF. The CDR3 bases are TGTGCCAGCAGCCCGGGGAACAGGGGGCACGAGACCCAGTACTTC.

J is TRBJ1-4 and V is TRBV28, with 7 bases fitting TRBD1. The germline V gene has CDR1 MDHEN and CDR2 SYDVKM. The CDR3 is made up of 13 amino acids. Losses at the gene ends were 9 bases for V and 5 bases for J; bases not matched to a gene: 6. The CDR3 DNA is TGTGCCAGTTCAGGGGGTTCCAATGAAAAACTGTTTTTT. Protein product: CASSGGSNEKLFF.

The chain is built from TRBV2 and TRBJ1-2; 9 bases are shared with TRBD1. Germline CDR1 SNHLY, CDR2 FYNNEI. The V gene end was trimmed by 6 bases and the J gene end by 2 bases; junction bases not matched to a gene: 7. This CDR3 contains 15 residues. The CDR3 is CASRARQGVNYGYTF. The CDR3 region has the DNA TGTGCCAGCAGGGCCAGACAGGGGGTAAACTATGGCTACACCTTC.

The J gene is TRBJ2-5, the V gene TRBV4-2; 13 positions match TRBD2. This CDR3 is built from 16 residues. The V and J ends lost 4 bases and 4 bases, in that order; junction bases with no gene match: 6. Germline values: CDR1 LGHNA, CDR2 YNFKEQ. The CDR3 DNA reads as TGTGCCAGCAGCCCCGGGACTAGCGGGGTCGGAGAGACCCAGTACTTC. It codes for CASSPGTSGVGETQYF.

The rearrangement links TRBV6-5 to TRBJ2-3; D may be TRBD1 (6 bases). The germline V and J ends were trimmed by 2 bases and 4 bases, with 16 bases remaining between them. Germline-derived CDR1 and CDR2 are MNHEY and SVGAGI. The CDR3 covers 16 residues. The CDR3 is CASSYGQGPGPDTQYF. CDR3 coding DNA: TGTGCCAGCAGTTACGGCCAGGGGCCTGGCCCAGATACGCAGTATTTT.

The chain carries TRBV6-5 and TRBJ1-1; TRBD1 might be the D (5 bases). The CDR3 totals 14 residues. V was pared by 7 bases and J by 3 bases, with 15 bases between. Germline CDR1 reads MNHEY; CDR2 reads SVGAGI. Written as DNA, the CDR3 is TGTGCCAGCACTCCGAAAGACAGATACACTGAAGCTTTCTTT. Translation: CASTPKDRYTEAFF.

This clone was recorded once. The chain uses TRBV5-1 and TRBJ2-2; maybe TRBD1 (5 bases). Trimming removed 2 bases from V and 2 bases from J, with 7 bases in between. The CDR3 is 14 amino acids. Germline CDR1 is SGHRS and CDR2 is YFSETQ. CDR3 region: CASSFRANTGELFF. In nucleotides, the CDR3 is TGCGCCAGCAGCTTCAGGGCCAACACCGGGGAGCTGTTTTTT.

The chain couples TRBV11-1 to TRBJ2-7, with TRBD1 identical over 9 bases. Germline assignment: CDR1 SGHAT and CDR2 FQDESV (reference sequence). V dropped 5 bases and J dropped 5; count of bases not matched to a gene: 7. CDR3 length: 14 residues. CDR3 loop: CASSALQGAHEQYF. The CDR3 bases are TGTGCCAGCAGCGCCTTACAGGGGGCCCACGAGCAGTACTTC.

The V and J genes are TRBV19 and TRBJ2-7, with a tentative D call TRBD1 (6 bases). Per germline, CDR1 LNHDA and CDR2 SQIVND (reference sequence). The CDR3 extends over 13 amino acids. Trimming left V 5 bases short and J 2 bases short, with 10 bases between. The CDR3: CASSVTGPYEQYF. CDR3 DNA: TGTGCCAGTAGTGTGACAGGCCCCTACGAGCAGTACTTC.

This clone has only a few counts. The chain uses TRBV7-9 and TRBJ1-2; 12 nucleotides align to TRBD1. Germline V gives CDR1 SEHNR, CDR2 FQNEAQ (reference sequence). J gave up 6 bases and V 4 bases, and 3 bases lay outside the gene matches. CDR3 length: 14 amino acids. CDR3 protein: CASSSRDRGHGYTF. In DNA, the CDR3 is TGTGCCAGCAGCTCCCGGGACAGGGGGCATGGCTACACCTTC.

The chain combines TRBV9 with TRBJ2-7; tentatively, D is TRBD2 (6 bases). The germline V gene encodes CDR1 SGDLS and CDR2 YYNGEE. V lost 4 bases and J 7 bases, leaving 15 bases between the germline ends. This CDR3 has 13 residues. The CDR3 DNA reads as TGTGCCAGCAGCCCTGAGACTAGTCGGGAGCAGTACTTC. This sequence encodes CASSPETSREQYF.

The CDR3 bases are TGTGCCAGCAGCATCGGGGGACAGGCCTACGAGCAGTACTTC. Protein product: CASSIGGQAYEQYF. The chain uses TRBV7-9 and TRBJ2-7; 8 nucleotides match TRBD1. Trimming cost V 5 bases and J 2 bases; bases outside gene matches: 5. The CDR3 consists of 14 residues. CDR1 and CDR2 (germline): SEHNR, FQNEAQ (reference sequence).